This TCR beta chain derives from a study of T cell responses to AZD1222 COVID-19 vaccine. V was clipped by 3 bases and J by 7 bases, with 17 bases between them. The CDR3 extends over 15 amino acids. Germline CDR1 and CDR2: MRHNA and SNTAGT. This clone was picked up a small number of times. Some clones are missing from TCRdb's copy, which holds only in-frame ones; the method was immunoSEQ multiplex PCR. The sample contains tens of thousands of clones, roughly 86% of which appear only once. The J gene is TRBJ2-3, the V gene TRBV6-4; perhaps TRBD1 as D (6 bases). Specimen: peripheral blood, collected on day 0 of MenACWY control vaccination. This TCR derives from an adult in good health. The CDR3 is CASSDWGQGKNTQYF. The CDR3 nucleotides read TGTGCCAGCAGTGATTGGGGGCAGGGGAAGAATACGCAGTATTTT.